This entry describes one T cell receptor beta chain. This record comes from a study of blood T cell repertoires in COVID-19. Profiling relied on immunoSEQ multiplex PCR, and the TCRdb table lists in-frame clones only, not all of them. Of about 34,000 clones listed, approximately 80% were seen once; the top ten hold roughly a third. This CDR3 comprises 14 residues. In germline, CDR1 is SGHTA, CDR2 FQGTGA. J lost 7 bases, V lost 3 bases, and 6 bases had no gene match. Sequencing was performed on peripheral blood. The J gene is TRBJ2-3, the V gene TRBV7-3; 8 bases line up with TRBD2. The receptor was isolated from a man older than 75 with acute or convalescent COVID-19. CDR3 amino acids: CASSFSGTANTQYF. The CDR3 DNA sequence: TGTGCCAGCAGCTTTAGCGGGACGGCGAATACGCAGTATTTT.